The entry that follows covers one T cell receptor (beta chain) sequence. The antigen remains undetermined. Extraction yielded total RNA from whole blood (unfractionated). The library labeled individual cDNA molecules by adding unique molecular identifiers to them. TCRdb re-called the 5' RACE reads through MiXCR, storing one row per CDR3 protein. This table holds some 150,000 distinct CDR3 sequences, around 4.1% found once. The data were obtained in a study of human T cells and chemical hapten exposure. Study observations and caveats: After DPC sensitization, TCRs above 1 in 1000 frequency showed no change.

V dropped 6 bases and J dropped 6 bases, with 8 bases sitting between them. In germline, CDR1 is SGHTA, CDR2 FQGNSA. The length of the CDR3 is 11 residues. The receptor was isolated from a female donor in good health. The gene calls are TRBV7-2 and TRBJ1-1; the D is unclear. This CDR3 reads CASSRVAEAFF. DNA of the CDR3: TGTGCCAGCAGTCGTGTTGCTGAAGCTTTCTTT.